The 27 T cell receptor beta chains presented below share a single source sample, sequenced in a study of T cells after yellow fever vaccination (dated by TCRdb to 2018 to 2020). The receptor library was made with 5' RACE. The sample was run on an Illumina NovaSeq 6000. TCRdb's own reprocessing of the public reads used fastp at Q25 and MiXCR and kept productive beta chains. Every entry covers one CDR3 protein and lists the most common genes and DNA from its rows. This sample comprises approximately 90,000 distinct CDR3 sequences, under 6.5% of them detected only once. The ten largest clones add up to 35% to 45% of the sample. Read against the paper, the sample's treatment or condition label means: live attenuated yellow fever vaccine strain. The sample was CD8+ T cells sorted from PBMCs, taken 10 days after the yellow fever booster vaccination. The source is a man aged 18 to 29 who received the YFV17D yellow fever vaccine.

This clonotype occurred a few times. V is TRBV7-8 and J is TRBJ2-1; D might be TRBD1 (5 bases). CDR1 and CDR2 (germline): SGHVS, FQNEAQ. The CDR3 covers 15 residues. The V and J ends lost 5 bases and 2 bases respectively, with 13 bases between them. The CDR3 coding sequence is TGTGCCAGCAGCCCCCACAGGATAGCCTACAATGAGCAGTTCTTC. The encoded protein is CASSPHRIAYNEQFF.

As for this clonotype: Being one base from a much bigger clone, this may be a read error. This is likely a read error, given that the CDR3 carries no conserved phenylalanine or tryptophan at its end. This sequence joins TRBV29-1 and TRBJ2-7; 7 bases fit TRBD1. Germline V lookup: CDR1 SQVTM, CDR2 ANQGSEA. This CDR3 is built from 13 residues. The ends lost 4 bases at V and 4 bases at J; junction bases unmatched: 7. CDR3 DNA sequence: TGCAGCGTTGGGCTACAGGGGCGTTACGAGCAGTACTCC. Translation gives CSVGLQGRYEQYS.

For this clonotype: One end of the junction is discordant with germline, which a read error may explain. The rearrangement uses TRBV20-1 and TRBJ1-5; possible D gene TRBD1, 5 bases. The CDR3 runs 14 residues. Looked up from germline, CDR1 is DFQATT and CDR2 is SNEGSKA (reference sequence). As DNA, the CDR3 is TGCAGTGCCCGCGCAGGGACTAGCGATCAGCCCCAGCATTTT. Amino acid sequence: CSARAGTSDQPQHF.

This clonotype was recorded a few times. V gene TRBV20-1 combines with J gene TRBJ2-7; D remains ambiguous. The V gene lost 0 bases and the J gene lost 3 bases, with 9 bases spanning the gap. The CDR3 spans 13 residues. The germline V gene encodes CDR1 DFQATT and CDR2 SNEGSKA (reference sequence). CDR3 nucleotides: TGCAGTGCTAGAGATGAAACCGACTACGAGCAGTACTTC. It translates to CSARDETDYEQYF.

The gene calls are TRBV15 and TRBJ2-3; the match to TRBD2 covers 10 bases. The CDR3 sequence is 18 residues long. Germline CDR1 LNHNV, CDR2 YYDKDF (reference sequence). Trimming took 3 bases from V and 0 from J; bases not matched to a gene: 9. The CDR3 spells CATSSPSGGRSSTDTQYF. CDR3 DNA sequence: TGTGCCACCAGCAGTCCTAGCGGGGGCCGATCTAGCACAGATACGCAGTATTTT. The full variable domain, its missing parts supplied by reference TRBV15 and TRBJ2-3, is DAMVIQNPRYQVTQFGKPVTLSCSQTLNHNVMYWYQQKSSQAPKLLFHYYDKDFNNEADTPDNFQSRRPNTSFCFLDIRSPGLGDTAMYLCATSSPSGGRSSTDTQYFGPGTRLTVL.

V gene TRBV7-6 combines with J gene TRBJ2-7; D remains ambiguous. The V gene's germline CDR1 is SGHVS and CDR2 FNYEAQ. V lost 5 bases to trimming and J lost 3 bases, with 14 bases between them. The CDR3 sequence is 14 residues long. CDR3 nucleotides: TGTGCCAGCAGCCCCGAGGCCGGTAGCTACGAGCAGTACGTC. As protein: CASSPEAGSYEQYV.

In this sample, this clonotype turned up many times. The chain combines TRBV11-2 with TRBJ2-3; tentatively, D is TRBD1 (6 bases). Germline loops: CDR1 SGHAT, CDR2 FQNNGV. The CDR3 runs to 15 residues. V gave up 5 bases and J gave up 1 base, with 13 bases separating them. This chain's CDR3 is CASSLFGGGTDTQYF. CDR3 in DNA: TGTGCCAGCAGCCTGTTTGGGGGCGGCACAGATACGCAGTATTTT.

The J gene is TRBJ2-3, the V gene TRBV7-9; 7 nucleotides agree with TRBD2. V was clipped by 6 bases and J by 3 bases; unmatched bases: 12. The V gene's germline CDR1 is SEHNR and CDR2 FQNEAQ (reference sequence). The CDR3 runs to 16 residues. CDR3 protein: CASSLASGGFTDTQYF. In nucleotides, the CDR3 is TGTGCCAGCAGTTTGGCTAGCGGAGGGTTTACAGATACGCAGTATTTT.

This clonotype occurred a few times. The J gene is TRBJ1-4, the V gene TRBV6-2 or TRBV6-3; D gene ambiguous. There are 17 residues in the CDR3. Deletions cut 2 bases from V and 8 bases from J, with 21 bases between. The germline CDR1 and CDR2 sequences are MNHEY and SVGEGT. In nucleotides, the CDR3 is TGTGCCAGCAGTTACCGATCATTCAGGAACGTCGGGGAAAAACTGTTTTTT. The encoded protein is CASSYRSFRNVGEKLFF.

Many counts were recorded for this clonotype. This sequence joins TRBV7-9 and TRBJ1-5; 7 bases fit TRBD1. V trimming: 1 base; J trimming: 6 bases; junction bases outside the gene matches: 3. Germline V gives CDR1 SEHNR, CDR2 FQNEAQ (reference sequence). There are 14 residues in the CDR3. The CDR3 nucleotides read TGTGCCAGCAGCTTAGAACAGGGGAGTCAGCCCCAGCATTTT. It yields the protein CASSLEQGSQPQHF.

Many counts were recorded for this clonotype. The rearrangement joins TRBV7-9 to TRBJ2-5, with 9 nucleotides matching TRBD1. The trim removed 5 bases at V and 5 bases at J, leaving 9 bases unmatched. The CDR3 extends over 15 amino acids. Germline CDR1 reads SEHNR; CDR2 reads FQNEAQ (reference sequence). The CDR3 bases are TGTGCCAGCAGCCCAGAGGACAGGGGAAGGGAGACCCAGTACTTC. It is translated as CASSPEDRGRETQYF.

V usage is TRBV4-1 and J usage is TRBJ2-2; the D is unclear. The V end lost 6 bases, the J end lost 6 bases, and 17 bases lay between the germline ends. CDR1 is MGHRA and CDR2 is YSYEKL in the germline V gene. The CDR3 covers 15 residues. As DNA, the CDR3 is TGCGCCAGCAGTCTTTCGGCGAGAGGCCCCGGGGAGCTGTTTTTT. Protein sequence: CASSLSARGPGELFF.

In its sample, this clonotype was seen a few times. The chain joins TRBV6-2 or TRBV6-3 to TRBJ2-5, with D tentatively TRBD1 (5 bases). The V and J ends lost 7 bases and 5 bases respectively, with 17 bases between them. The CDR3 consists of 14 residues. Germline V lookup: CDR1 MNHEY, CDR2 SVGEGT. The CDR3 bases are TGTGCCAGCACCCCTTCCCCCAGGGCTGAGACCCAGTACTTC. As protein: CASTPSPRAETQYF.

The genes are TRBV28 and TRBJ1-1; possibly TRBD1 for D (6 bases). Deletions cut 10 bases from V and 1 base from J, with 22 bases between. Germline V lookup: CDR1 MDHEN, CDR2 SYDVKM. This CDR3 is 16 amino acids long. The CDR3 sequence: CATAGVPSTENTEAFF. CDR3 sequence (DNA): TGTGCCACCGCAGGGGTCCCTTCGACCGAGAACACTGAAGCTTTCTTT.

The chain carries TRBV4-2 and TRBJ2-7; no clear D gene. Between the trimmed V and J ends, which lost 2 bases and 5 bases, there was a span of 4 bases. CDR1 is LGHNA and CDR2 is YNFKEQ in the germline V gene. CDR3 length equals 11 residues. The CDR3, as DNA: TGTGCCAGCAGCCAAAACCACGAGCAGTACTTC. Its protein product is CASSQNHEQYF.

This clonotype was recorded a few times. The V gene is TRBV7-9, the J gene TRBJ2-1; TRBD1 matches 10 bases. J gave up 8 bases and V 5 bases, and 6 bases lay outside the gene matches. Germline assignment: CDR1 SEHNR and CDR2 FQNEAQ (reference sequence). CDR3 length: 14 amino acids. In nucleotides, the CDR3 is TGTGCCAGCAGCCCCCGGGACAGGGGAGATGAGCAGTTCTTC. As protein: CASSPRDRGDEQFF.

This clonotype was seen ten or more times. The chain combines TRBV5-5 with TRBJ1-4; the match to TRBD1 covers 10 bases. Germline V CDR1 and CDR2: SGHKS, YYEKEE (reference sequence). The CDR3 totals 16 residues. Unmatched junction bases numbered 6, after V lost 0 bases and J lost 7 bases. CDR3 nucleotide sequence: TGTGCCAGCAGCTTGGCCCATCGGACAGGGGGTGAAAAACTGTTTTTT. Its translation is CASSLAHRTGGEKLFF.

The V call is TRBV19, the J call TRBJ2-7; D gene ambiguous. CDR1 and CDR2 from the germline V gene are LNHDA and SQIVND (reference sequence). V was pared by 5 bases and J by 3 bases, with 14 bases between. The CDR3 consists of 14 residues. CDR3 sequence: CASSSPPGFYEQYV. Written as DNA, the CDR3 is TGTGCCAGTAGTTCCCCCCCAGGATTCTACGAGCAGTACGTC.

This clonotype was found many times. The chain employs TRBV29-1 and TRBJ2-2; D remains unclear. CDR3 length: 11 residues. Germline CDR1 reads SQVTM; CDR2 reads ANQGSEA. V was trimmed by 4 bases and J by 4 bases, leaving 4 bases between them. CDR3 DNA: TGCAGCGTTGGAAGCACCGGGGAGCTGTTTTTT. This gives the protein CSVGSTGELFF.

This clonotype was found a few times. The chain carries TRBV6-2 or TRBV6-3 and TRBJ2-5; D is ambiguous. Per the germline V gene, CDR1 is MNHEY and CDR2 is SVGEGT. The CDR3 contains 15 residues. Between the trimmed V and J ends, which lost 2 bases and 5 bases, there was a span of 15 bases. The CDR3 nucleotides read TGTGCCAGCAGTTACGAAGCTAGTCAGAAGGAGACCCAGTACTTC. The encoded protein is CASSYEASQKETQYF.

This sequence joins TRBV15 and TRBJ1-1, with 8 bases lining up with TRBD1. V gave up 5 bases and J gave up 5 bases; unmatched junction bases: 22. Germline V gene sequence: CDR1 LNHNV, CDR2 YYDKDF (reference sequence). The CDR3 loop spans 19 amino acids. CDR3 in DNA: TGTGCCACCAGCCATACTGGATCCGGACAGGGTAGTATTCGAACTGAAGCTTTCTTT. Protein product: CATSHTGSGQGSIRTEAFF.

This clonotype was counted at least ten times. Its ends do not fully match the called genes, so a read error is possible. The CDR3 here is CASSSVAKETRYF. The CDR3 DNA follows: TGTGCCAGCAGCTCGGTTGCTAAAGAGACCCGGTACTTC. The chain links TRBV7-3 to TRBJ2-5; D is unresolved. Germline values: CDR1 SGHTA, CDR2 FQGTGA. CDR3 length equals 13 residues.

The chain employs TRBV12-3 or TRBV12-4 and TRBJ1-6, with no clear D. V lost 5 bases, J lost 8 bases, and 16 bases lay in between. The CDR3 has 15 residues. The CDR3 region has the DNA TGTGCCAGCAGTCCATTTGGAGGGCAGGATTCACCCCTCCACTTT. Its translation: CASSPFGGQDSPLHF.

The V gene is TRBV19, the J gene TRBJ1-4; D may be TRBD1 (5 bases). The ends were cut back, 3 bases at V and 8 bases at J, with 19 bases in the middle. Germline CDR1 reads LNHDA; CDR2 reads SQIVND (reference sequence). The CDR3 is 16 amino acids. The DNA for the CDR3 is TGTGCCAGTAGTATGGTTTTGGCGGGGGAAGGCGAAAAACTGTTTTTT. It is translated as CASSMVLAGEGEKLFF.

This clonotype appeared many times. CDR3 in DNA: TGTGCCAGCAGTTACGTGGGTCTCTCCTACGAGCAGTACTTC. Residues: CASSYVGLSYEQYF. This chain uses TRBV6-2 or TRBV6-3 with TRBJ2-7, with D unresolved. With 2 bases removed from V and 0 bases from J, the gap between germline ends came to 8 bases. Germline loops: CDR1 MNHEY, CDR2 SVGEGT. CDR3 size: 14 residues.

This chain connects TRBV7-9 to TRBJ2-3; D ambiguous. V was clipped by 11 bases and J by 0 bases, with 15 bases between them. CDR1 SEHNR and CDR2 FQNEAQ come from the germline V gene (reference sequence). This CDR3 contains 14 residues. CDR3 residues: CASTPPRSTDTQYF. The DNA for the CDR3 is TGTGCCTCGACCCCCCCACGCAGCACAGATACGCAGTATTTT.

V gene TRBV6-2 or TRBV6-3 combines with J gene TRBJ2-7, with TRBD1 matching 7 bases. The CDR3 consists of 15 residues. V trimming: 6 bases; J trimming: 2 bases; junction bases outside the gene matches: 10. Per germline, CDR1 MNHEY and CDR2 SVGEGT. CDR3 DNA: TGTGCCAGCAGATCCGGGACAGTTACAACCTACGAGCAGTACGTC. Translating it yields CASRSGTVTTYEQYV.